What follows are 27 T cell receptor beta chains derived from one specimen sequenced in a study of shared clonotypes between healthy human individuals. Profiling relied on immunoSEQ multiplex PCR, and the TCRdb table lists in-frame clones only, not all of them. The sample holds over 2 million clones, around 93% seen once. Sequenced input: naive CD4+ T cells from PBMCs. Subset meaning: CD45RA+ positively selected. These receptors were taken from a man between 18 and 35 years old in good health. Some clones in this sample may be carry-over from other donors' samples.

This chain links TRBV10-1 with TRBJ2-2; 11 nucleotides agree with TRBD2. The CDR3 has 15 amino acids. The V and J ends lost 10 bases and 6 bases, in that order; junction bases with no gene match: 10. In germline, CDR1 is WNHNN, CDR2 SYGVQD (reference sequence). The CDR3 protein is CAINSGRASAGELFF. In DNA, the CDR3 is TGCGCCATCAATAGCGGGAGGGCCTCGGCCGGGGAGCTGTTTTTT.

The rearrangement links TRBV25-1 to TRBJ2-7; D gene unclear. Germline-derived CDR1 and CDR2 are MGHDK and SYGVNS. V lost 6 bases, J lost 1 base, and 10 bases lay in between. The CDR3 loop spans 13 amino acids. DNA for the CDR3: TGTGCCAGCAGGGCTACAAATTCCTACGAGCAGTACTTC. Its protein product is CASRATNSYEQYF.

The rearrangement uses TRBV27 and TRBJ2-1; TRBD2 matches 13 bases. The CDR3 spans 17 residues. The germline gives CDR1 MNHEY, CDR2 SMNVEV (reference sequence). V was pared by 3 bases and J by 5 bases, with 7 bases of the junction left unmatched. CDR3 in DNA: TGTGCCAGCAGTTTCTCCGGGACTAGCGGGATCAACAATGAGCAGTTCTTC. This gives the protein CASSFSGTSGINNEQFF.

This clone was observed a handful of times. The chain carries TRBV6-1 and TRBJ2-3, with D perhaps being TRBD1 or TRBD2 (5 bases each). CDR3 length equals 12 residues. Germline V gene sequence: CDR1 MNHNS, CDR2 SASEGT. The V gene lost 8 bases and the J gene lost 2 bases, with 8 bases spanning the gap. CDR3 sequence (DNA): TGTGCCAGCGGGACCTACACAGATACGCAGTATTTT. This encodes CASGTYTDTQYF.

This chain joins TRBV5-1 and TRBJ2-5; 10 bases map to TRBD2. The CDR3 runs to 14 residues. The ends lost 4 bases at V and 5 bases at J; junction bases unmatched: 5. Germline CDR1 and CDR2: SGHRS and YFSETQ. Here the CDR3 DNA reads TGCGCCAGCAGCCAAGCGGGAGGGATGGAGACCCAGTACTTC. Translated, it gives CASSQAGGMETQYF.

Details on this clone: The sample contains more than one DNA sequence encoding this CDR3. The chain carries TRBV28 and TRBJ1-2; a weak D match, TRBD1 (6 bases). V lost 2 bases to trimming and J lost 3 bases, with 10 bases between them. The CDR3 consists of 14 residues. Germline V gene data show CDR1 as MDHEN and CDR2 as SYDVKM. The CDR3, as DNA: TGTGCCAGCAGTTTAGGGGGGGGCGACTATGGCTACACCTTC. It yields the protein CASSLGGGDYGYTF.

The chain links TRBV7-9 to TRBJ1-1, with 10 bases fitting TRBD1. This CDR3 is built from 15 residues. The V gene end was trimmed by 5 bases and the J gene end by 5 bases; junction bases not matched to a gene: 8. Germline V gene sequence: CDR1 SEHNR, CDR2 FQNEAQ (reference sequence). The CDR3: CASSARGQGNTEAFF. The CDR3 region has the DNA TGTGCCAGCAGCGCGAGGGGACAGGGGAATACTGAAGCTTTCTTT.

The genes are TRBV6-1 and TRBJ2-7, with D tentatively TRBD2 (5 bases). V lost 1 base, J lost 2 bases, and 15 bases lay in between. Germline CDR1 MNHNS, CDR2 SASEGT. This CDR3 region has 16 residues. As DNA, the CDR3 is TGTGCCAGCAGTGAAGGAAGGAGTCTAGCCCCCTACGAGCAGTACTTC. Translation: CASSEGRSLAPYEQYF.

The gene calls are TRBV15 and TRBJ2-5; TRBD1 matches at 8 bases. In germline, CDR1 is LNHNV, CDR2 YYDKDF (reference sequence). Germline trimming cut 3 bases from V and 0 bases from J; bases unmatched to any gene: 6. The CDR3 has 16 amino acids. The CDR3 nucleotides read TGTGCCACCAGCAGGTCTCCAGGGGGCGACCAAGAGACCCAGTACTTC. Protein sequence: CATSRSPGGDQETQYF. The full variable domain, rest sourced from reference TRBV15 and TRBJ2-5, is DAMVIQNPRYQVTQFGKPVTLSCSQTLNHNVMYWYQQKSSQAPKLLFHYYDKDFNNEADTPDNFQSRRPNTSFCFLDIRSPGLGDTAMYLCATSRSPGGDQETQYFGPGTRLLVL.

This chain connects TRBV18 to TRBJ2-7, with TRBD2 matching 7 bases. Trimming took 3 bases from V and 5 from J; bases not matched to a gene: 10. This CDR3 has 15 amino acids. Germline CDR1 is KGHSH and CDR2 is LQKENI. The CDR3 DNA is TGTGCCAGCTCACCCCCCAGCGGGATGAAAAACGAGCAGTACTTC. It encodes CASSPPSGMKNEQYF. The full variable domain, with the rest looked up from reference TRBV18 and TRBJ2-7, is NAGVMQNPRHLVRRRGQEARLRCSPMKGHSHVYWYRQLPEEGLKFMVYLQKENIIDESGMPKERFSAEFPKEGPSILRIQQVVRGDSAAYFCASSPPSGMKNEQYFGPGTRLTVT.

The chain has TRBV6-5 and TRBJ1-1; D not certain. CDR3 length: 13 amino acids. V gave up 8 bases and J gave up 0 bases, with 10 bases separating them. Germline values: CDR1 MNHEY, CDR2 SVGAGI. CDR3 bases: TGTGCCAGCGGCCCATCGGTGAACACTGAAGCTTTCTTT. Amino acids: CASGPSVNTEAFF.

This chain uses TRBV10-2 with TRBJ2-7; 8 nucleotides match TRBD1. CDR1 is WSHSY, CDR2 SAAADI, per germline. This CDR3 has 14 amino acids. The V segment lost 4 bases and the J segment 2 bases; nucleotides outside the gene matches: 4. The CDR3 bases are TGCGCCAGCAGTGGGACAGGGACCGCCTACGAGCAGTACTTC. This sequence encodes CASSGTGTAYEQYF.

There are a few counts of this clone. The V call is TRBV27, the J call TRBJ1-1; D unresolved. Germline V gives CDR1 MNHEY, CDR2 SMNVEV (reference sequence). V was shortened by 5 bases and J by 3 bases, with 10 bases between the two germline ends. The CDR3 has 13 amino acids. CDR3 sequence reads: CASSRQHYTEAFF. DNA of the CDR3: TGTGCCAGCAGTAGACAACACTACACTGAAGCTTTCTTT.

The chain recombines TRBV28 with TRBJ2-3; D remains ambiguous. With 6 bases removed from V and 5 bases from J, the gap between germline ends came to 18 bases. This CDR3 spans 15 amino acids. In germline, CDR1 is MDHEN, CDR2 SYDVKM. CDR3 nucleotides: TGTGCCAGCAGCCGTATGGGGTTTGTAAAAGATACGCAGTATTTT. Translated, it gives CASSRMGFVKDTQYF.

V and J are TRBV28 and TRBJ1-2; D is possibly TRBD1 (5 bases). Germline CDR1 is MDHEN and CDR2 is SYDVKM. This CDR3 contains 17 residues. V was cut by 6 bases and J by 4 bases, with 24 bases left in between. In DNA, the CDR3 is TGTGCCAGCAGCTACCTCCCCGGGACGTACCTCTCCTATGGCTACACCTTC. Its protein is CASSYLPGTYLSYGYTF.

In nucleotides, the CDR3 is TGTGCCAGTAGTACACTACCGGGACAGGGGGGGATGGACTATGGCTACACCTTC. Translating it yields CASSTLPGQGGMDYGYTF. J is TRBJ1-2 and V is TRBV19; 11 positions match TRBD1. J was trimmed by 3 bases and V by 4 bases; bases with no gene match: 13. The CDR3 covers 18 residues. Germline CDR1 is LNHDA and CDR2 is SQIVND (reference sequence).

In DNA form, the CDR3 reads TGTGCCAGCTCAGAAGGCCAGAAGGCAGCTTTCTTT. This encodes CASSEGQKAAFF. The V gene is TRBV18, the J gene TRBJ1-1, with D hard to call. The germline V gene encodes CDR1 KGHSH and CDR2 LQKENI. The CDR3 spans 12 residues. Trimming removed 5 bases from V and 10 bases from J, with 14 bases in between. Using reference TRBV18 and TRBJ1-1 for the parts outside the CDR3, the full variable domain is NAGVMQNPRHLVRRRGQEARLRCSPMKGHSHVYWYRQLPEEGLKFMVYLQKENIIDESGMPKERFSAEFPKEGPSILRIQQVVRGDSAAYFCASSEGQKAAFFGQGTRLTVV.

V usage is TRBV7-3 and J usage is TRBJ2-2; the D gene could be TRBD1 or TRBD2 (5 bases each). The ends were cut back, 2 bases at V and 3 bases at J, with 25 bases in the middle. This CDR3 spans 20 amino acids. CDR1 SGHTA and CDR2 FQGTGA come from the germline V gene. For the CDR3, the DNA is TGTGCCAGCAGCTTACGTCCCTGGGGTACAGGACCGAGGGACACCGGGGAGCTGTTTTTT. Residues: CASSLRPWGTGPRDTGELFF.

V is TRBV11-2 and J is TRBJ2-5; D is uncertain. The CDR3 is 14 residues long. The ends were cut back, 5 bases at V and 4 bases at J, with 14 bases in the middle. The germline V gene encodes CDR1 SGHAT and CDR2 FQNNGV. The CDR3 sequence: CASSLTTVPETQYF. DNA for the CDR3: TGTGCCAGCAGCCTGACGACCGTTCCAGAGACCCAGTACTTC.

The gene calls are TRBV5-4 and TRBJ2-7; TRBD2 aligns across 13 bases. The germline gives CDR1 SGHNT, CDR2 YYREEE (reference sequence). The length of the CDR3 is 19 residues. V lost 0 bases to trimming and J lost 1 base; unmatched junction nucleotides: 10. The CDR3 reads CASSLDGRGLAGRSYEQYF. The CDR3 bases are TGTGCCAGCAGCTTGGACGGCAGGGGACTAGCGGGAAGGTCCTACGAGCAGTACTTC.

The rearrangement links TRBV7-3 to TRBJ2-1; 8 bases are a match to TRBD1. Germline CDR1 and CDR2: SGHTA and FQGTGA. Germline trimming cut 5 bases from V and 5 bases from J; bases unmatched to any gene: 5. This CDR3 is 14 amino acids long. CDR3 residues: CASSASTGDNEQFF. DNA for the CDR3: TGTGCCAGCAGCGCCTCGACAGGGGACAATGAGCAGTTCTTC.

The chain is built from TRBV27 and TRBJ2-1; 7 positions agree with TRBD1. The CDR3 contains 16 residues. Trimming took 5 bases from V and 7 from J; bases not matched to a gene: 14. Germline values: CDR1 MNHEY, CDR2 SMNVEV (reference sequence). The CDR3 loop reads CASSGWMTGMVNEQFF. CDR3 nucleotides: TGTGCCAGCAGTGGCTGGATGACAGGGATGGTGAATGAGCAGTTCTTC.

This clone has just a few counts. The chain's CDR3 is CASSPYAGTGNLRGMLELKLFF. In DNA form, the CDR3 reads TGCGCCAGCAGCCCCTACGCCGGGACAGGGAATTTAAGGGGGATGTTGGAGCTAAAACTGTTTTTT. The V call is TRBV4-1, the J call TRBJ1-4; TRBD1 matches 9 bases. V shed 4 bases and J 10 bases; nucleotides not matched to a gene: 31. Germline V gives CDR1 MGHRA, CDR2 YSYEKL. The CDR3 length is 22 residues.

The genes are TRBV5-5 and TRBJ2-5, with TRBD1 as a possible D gene (5 bases). With 4 bases removed from V and 4 bases from J, the gap between germline ends came to 11 bases. The germline V gene encodes CDR1 SGHKS and CDR2 YYEKEE (reference sequence). This CDR3 has 13 amino acids. CDR3 coding DNA: TGTGCCAGCAGCCTCTCAGGGCTAGAGACCCAGTACTTC. Encoded protein: CASSLSGLETQYF.

The rearrangement uses TRBV7-2 and TRBJ2-2; no reliable D call. Per the germline V gene, CDR1 is SGHTA and CDR2 is FQGNSA. The CDR3 is 15 residues long. Trimming shortened V by 8 bases and J by 1 base, and 14 bases separated the two germline ends. The CDR3 bases are TGTGCCAGCTCCCTACCAGGCAGGAACACCGGGGAGCTGTTTTTT. As protein: CASSLPGRNTGELFF.

The chain is built from TRBV28 and TRBJ1-5; D remains unclear. Germline V gene lookup returns CDR1 MDHEN and CDR2 SYDVKM. V lost 2 bases and J 3 bases, leaving 11 bases between the germline ends. This CDR3 has 15 residues. In nucleotides, the CDR3 is TGTGCCAGCAGTTTAGTCTCGAGGATCAATCAGCCCCAGCATTTT. This translates into CASSLVSRINQPQHF. The variable domain in full, with the rest retrieved from reference TRBV28 and TRBJ1-5, is DVKVTQSSRYLVKRTGEKVFLECVQDMDHENMFWYRQDPGLGLRLIYFSYDVKMKEKGDIPEGYSVSREKKERFSLILESASTNQTSMYLCASSLVSRINQPQHFGDGTRLSIL.

The genes are TRBV29-1 and TRBJ2-3; D remains ambiguous. Trimming took 0 bases from V and 0 from J, leaving 16 bases between them. The CDR3 is 17 residues long. In germline, CDR1 is SQVTM, CDR2 ANQGSEA. CDR3 sequence: CSVEDTRVRSSTDTQYF. CDR3 DNA sequence: TGCAGCGTTGAAGATACTCGGGTTCGAAGTAGCACAGATACGCAGTATTTT.